This T cell receptor (beta chain) was documented in a study of T cell responses to AZD1222 COVID-19 vaccine. Findings and limits, study-wide: No day 14 peak samples; only post-peak repertoires were characterized. Reportedly, nearly half the spike-specific TCRs target unmutated variant regions.

CDR1 and CDR2 (germline): MGHRA, YSYEKL. The CDR3 consists of 15 residues. J was trimmed by 3 bases and V by 5 bases; bases with no gene match: 8. Of note for this clone: The antigen is unknown.

Here immunoSEQ multiplex PCR was the method, and the copy in TCRdb shows in-frame clones only, minus some. Of around 80,000 clones in the sample, 80% to 90% are singletons; the top ten hold under 11%. The starting material was peripheral blood, obtained 28 days after the second AZD1222 dose. The sequence was collected from an adult who received the AZD1222 COVID-19 vaccine. The V call is TRBV4-1, the J call TRBJ2-7; 9 bases map to TRBD1. The CDR3 DNA is TGCGCCAGCAGCAGAGGACAGGGGTACTACTACGAGCAGTACTTC. This translates into CASSRGQGYYYEQYF.